These T cell receptor beta chains were read from a single sample in a study of blood T cell repertoires in COVID-19. Sequencing used immunoSEQ multiplex PCR; TCRdb keeps in-frame clones, though not all of them. The sample consists of 200,000 to 250,000 clones, approximately 83% of them appearing once. Material: PBMCs or T cells enriched from blood (not recorded which). These receptors were collected from a woman between 40 and 50 years old with acute COVID-19. Both conserved end residues are part of each CDR3. D genes are given only for firm matches.

d_gene	v_gene	j_gene	CDR3aa
NA	TRBV11-3	TRBJ1-3	CASRGGDSGNTIYF
TRBD1	TRBV24-1	TRBJ2-1	CATSDPRDRVFNEQFF
NA	TRBV12-3/TRBV12-4	TRBJ2-3	CASRGRGDTQYF
TRBD2	TRBV5-1	TRBJ2-7	CASSLEAGLLNEQYF
TRBD1	TRBV2	TRBJ2-5	CASRLQGARETQYF
NA	TRBV6-5	TRBJ1-2	CASSPDRINGYTF
NA	TRBV19	TRBJ1-2	CATQTGTNNYGYTF
NA	TRBV27	TRBJ2-1	CASSFFQGEQFF
TRBD1	TRBV28	TRBJ1-3	CASSHGQGARGNTIYF
TRBD2	TRBV19	TRBJ2-1	CASTPGGGSYNEQFF
NA	TRBV19	TRBJ1-3	CASSPMLTDTRGNTIYF
TRBD1	TRBV4-1	TRBJ1-2	CASSQASGTDYGYTF
TRBD2	TRBV19	TRBJ2-1	CASSILAGRLNEQFF
TRBD1	TRBV20-1	TRBJ1-6	CSASGGTDNSPLHF
TRBD1	TRBV27	TRBJ1-6	CASSFRNTDRVISPLHF
NA	TRBV28	TRBJ1-4	CASSSTAEKLFF
TRBD2	TRBV24-1	TRBJ2-1	CATSEIRTSRKAVSYNEQFF
NA	TRBV28	TRBJ2-5	CASSFPTGSYQETQYF
NA	TRBV21-1	TRBJ2-1	CASSTLAGMGSYNEQFF
TRBD1	TRBV27	TRBJ1-2	CASSSLGTGVIGYTF
NA	TRBV11-3	TRBJ1-2	CASSFSNPNYGYTF
NA	TRBV28	TRBJ2-7	CASSFDARGEQYF
TRBD1	TRBV2	TRBJ1-1	CASRGVGTGNTEAFF
TRBD2	TRBV28	TRBJ2-3	CASRDLAGAQDTQYF
NA	TRBV27	TRBJ2-1	CASSLAEGYNEQFF
TRBD2	TRBV28	TRBJ2-7	CASSIPSSGAYEQYF
NA	TRBV30	TRBJ1-2	CAWSVGGGLYGYTF
TRBD2	TRBV6-2/TRBV6-3	TRBJ2-7	CASSDPSGRAVYEQYF
NA	TRBV5-6	TRBJ2-7	CASSLGAAYEQYF
NA	TRBV3-1/TRBV3-2	TRBJ2-7	CASSRGTFSYEQYF
NA	TRBV7-2	TRBJ2-2	CASSPTTGTGELFF
TRBD2	TRBV15	TRBJ2-5	CATRRGVQETQYF
NA	TRBV18	TRBJ1-3	CASSPEVSPGNTIYF
NA	TRBV9	TRBJ1-3	CASSTFLSGNTIYF
TRBD2	TRBV2	TRBJ2-3	CASTSGRWDTQYF
TRBD2	TRBV19	TRBJ2-1	CASSLSGLAGVGNEQFF
NA	TRBV5-5	TRBJ1-6	CASSFVRPYGISNSPLHF
TRBD2	TRBV7-8	TRBJ2-1	CASSLGTGSGISYNEQFF
TRBD2	TRBV27	TRBJ2-1	CASSTGTSGSNEQFF
NA	TRBV3-1/TRBV3-2	TRBJ1-2	CASQKGGAGYTF
NA	TRBV18	TRBJ2-7	CATSRADSSYEQYF
TRBD2	TRBV19	TRBJ2-7	CASSRILAGGRYEQYF
TRBD1	TRBV11-2	TRBJ1-2	CASSLDVQGLHGYTF
NA	TRBV2	TRBJ2-1	CASGGSPGRGEQFF
NA	TRBV18	TRBJ2-5	CASSPRGGRQETQYF
TRBD2	TRBV13	TRBJ2-1	CASSRSGLAGGSSYNEQFF
NA	TRBV9	TRBJ1-2	CASSEGPTGPYGYTF
TRBD2	TRBV20-1	TRBJ2-1	CSAGAGTSGNEQFF
TRBD2	TRBV7-9	TRBJ2-7	CASSQTSGRSSEQYF
TRBD2	TRBV7-9	TRBJ2-1	CAWAVSGRRYNEQFF